This T cell receptor beta chain was recorded in a study of blood T cell repertoires in COVID-19. Study in general: The United States, Italy and Spain provided the acute and convalescent COVID-19 samples. T cells, B-cell-depleted T cells, or PBMCs supplied cDNA or gDNA.

V lost 5 bases to trimming and J lost 0 bases, with 18 bases between them. The CDR3 extends over 17 amino acids. The germline V gene has CDR1 SGHNT and CDR2 YENEEA. Generated by immunoSEQ multiplex PCR, the TCRdb table keeps only in-frame clones and is missing some. The data contain approximately 12,000 clones, around 90% of them singletons. This sequence was found in a woman in her sixties or seventies with active COVID-19. The sample taken for sequencing was peripheral blood. The genes are TRBV11-3 and TRBJ2-3; tentative D call: TRBD1 (6 bases). DNA of the CDR3: TGTGCCAGCAGCGCCCGGACAGCGAAGCCTAGCACAGATACGCAGTATTTT. This sequence encodes CASSARTAKPSTDTQYF.